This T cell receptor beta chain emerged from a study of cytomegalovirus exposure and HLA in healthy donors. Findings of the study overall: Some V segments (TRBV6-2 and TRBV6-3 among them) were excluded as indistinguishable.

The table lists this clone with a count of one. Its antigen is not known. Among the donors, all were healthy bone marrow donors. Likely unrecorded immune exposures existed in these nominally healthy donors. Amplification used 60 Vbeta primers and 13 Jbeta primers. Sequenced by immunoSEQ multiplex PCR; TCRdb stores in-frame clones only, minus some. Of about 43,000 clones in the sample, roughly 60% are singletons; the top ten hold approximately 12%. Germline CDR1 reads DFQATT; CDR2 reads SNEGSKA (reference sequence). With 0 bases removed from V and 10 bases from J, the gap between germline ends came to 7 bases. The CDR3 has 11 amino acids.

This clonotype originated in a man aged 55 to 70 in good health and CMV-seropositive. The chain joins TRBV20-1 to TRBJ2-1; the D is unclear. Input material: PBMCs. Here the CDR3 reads CSARDSLEQFF. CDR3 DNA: TGCAGTGCTAGAGATTCCTTGGAGCAGTTCTTC.